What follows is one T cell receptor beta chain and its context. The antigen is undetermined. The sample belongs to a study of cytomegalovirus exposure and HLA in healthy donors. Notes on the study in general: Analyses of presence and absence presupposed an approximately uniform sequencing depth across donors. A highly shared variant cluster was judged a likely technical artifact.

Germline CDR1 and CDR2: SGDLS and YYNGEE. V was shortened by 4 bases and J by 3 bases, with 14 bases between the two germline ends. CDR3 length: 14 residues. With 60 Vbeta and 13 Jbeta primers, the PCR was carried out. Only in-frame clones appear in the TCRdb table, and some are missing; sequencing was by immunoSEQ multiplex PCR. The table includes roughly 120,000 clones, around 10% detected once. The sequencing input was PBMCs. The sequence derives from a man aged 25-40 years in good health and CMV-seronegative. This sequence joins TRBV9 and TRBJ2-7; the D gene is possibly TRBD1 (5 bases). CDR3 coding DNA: TGTGCCAGCAGCCCGATTGAAGGGGTCTACGAGCAGTACTTC. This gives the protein CASSPIEGVYEQYF.